These 17 T cell receptor beta chains were sequenced from one sample in a study of T cells in Graves' hyperthyroidism and ophthalmopathy. TCR beta CDR3 regions were amplified from RNA transcripts. In the first-round RT-PCR of the TCR CDR3, the HTBI primer set was used. TCRdb reprocessed the multiplex PCR reads via MiXCR and lists one record per CDR3 protein. The data hold 600,000 to 650,000 distinct CDR3 sequences, with around 20% observed a single time. The sequencing input was blood. All receptors derive from a man between 25 and 39 years old with Graves' ophthalmopathy.

On this clonotype itself: This is likely an artifact of a read error, given a far larger clone one base away. This chain connects TRBV27 to TRBJ2-7; D ambiguous. From germline, CDR1 is MNHEY and CDR2 SMNVEV (reference sequence). V was shortened by 7 bases and J by 0 bases, with 7 bases between the two germline ends. The CDR3 runs 12 residues. This CDR3 reads CASTSSSYEQYF. The CDR3 DNA follows: TGTGCCAGCACTTCTAGCTCCTACGAGCAGTACTTC.

The chain carries TRBV6-1 and TRBJ2-7; D tentatively fits TRBD1 or TRBD2 (6 bases each). The CDR3 totals 16 residues. Between the trimmed V and J ends, which lost 9 bases and 2 bases, there was a span of 23 bases. Germline lookup yields CDR1 MNHNS and CDR2 SASEGT. CDR3 loop: CASPSQEGGHPYEQYF. CDR3 coding DNA: TGTGCCAGTCCATCCCAGGAGGGGGGCCATCCCTACGAGCAGTACTTC.

Remarks on this clonotype: The junction differs from germline at one of its ends, possibly a read error. The chain joins TRBV5-4 to TRBJ1-2; D might be TRBD1 (6 bases). The CDR3 consists of 16 residues. From germline, CDR1 is SGHNT and CDR2 YYREEE (reference sequence). The CDR3 region is CAISLQDRLLLHGYTF. CDR3 bases: TGTGCCATCAGCTTGCAAGACAGGCTACTCTTGCATGGCTACACCTTC. Full variable domain (rest looked up from reference TRBV5-4 and TRBJ1-2): ETGVTQSPTHLIKTRGQQVTLRCSSQSGHNTVSWYQQALGQGPQFIFQYYREEENGRGNFPPRFSGLQFPNYSSELNVNALELDDSALYLCAISLQDRLLLHGYTFGSGTRLTVV.

This clonotype has at least ten counts. V is TRBV7-9 and J is TRBJ2-7; TRBD2 matches 11 bases. The germline gives CDR1 SEHNR, CDR2 FQNEAQ (reference sequence). CDR3 length: 16 residues. J gave up 2 bases and V 5 bases, and 8 bases lay outside the gene matches. This CDR3 is CASSPLAGGLTYEQYF. In DNA form, the CDR3 reads TGTGCCAGCAGCCCCTTAGCGGGAGGGCTAACCTACGAGCAGTACTTC. Using reference TRBV7-9 and TRBJ2-7 for the parts outside the CDR3, the full variable domain is DTGVSQNPRHKITKRGQNVTFRCDPISEHNRLYWYRQTLGQGPEFLTYFQNEAQLEKSRLLSDRFSAERPKGSFSTLEIQRTEQGDSAMYLCASSPLAGGLTYEQYFGPGTRLTVT.

The chain employs TRBV5-1 and TRBJ1-1; D may be TRBD1 (6 bases). The CDR3 is made up of 14 amino acids. Germline V gene data show CDR1 as SGHRS and CDR2 as YFSETQ. V was trimmed by 5 bases and J by 1 base, leaving 12 bases between them. The CDR3 sequence is CASRPRGSNTEAFF. CDR3 nucleotides: TGCGCCAGCAGACCTAGGGGGTCGAACACTGAAGCTTTCTTT.

This clonotype has more than one count but fewer than ten. The J gene is TRBJ2-1, the V gene TRBV7-3, with D hard to call. In germline, CDR1 is SGHTA, CDR2 FQGTGA. V was clipped by 2 bases and J by 5 bases, with 13 bases between them. The CDR3 is 15 amino acids. CDR3 residues: CASSLGGTINNEQFF. In DNA form, the CDR3 reads TGTGCCAGCAGCTTAGGCGGAACAATTAACAATGAGCAGTTCTTC.

The rearrangement uses TRBV27 and TRBJ1-6; D may be TRBD1 (5 bases). Trimming took off 2 bases at V and 9 bases at J, with 17 bases between the two ends. In germline, CDR1 is MNHEY, CDR2 SMNVEV (reference sequence). This CDR3 comprises 16 residues. The CDR3 DNA follows: TGTGCCAGCAGTTTAAGGGGCGTCAGTGGCGGTTCACCCCTCCACTTT. This codes for CASSLRGVSGGSPLHF.

This chain connects TRBV20-1 to TRBJ2-2; D call uncertain. Germline values: CDR1 DFQATT, CDR2 SNEGSKA (reference sequence). The CDR3 extends over 16 amino acids. Trimming removed 0 bases from V and 1 base from J, with 12 bases in between. CDR3 sequence (DNA): TGCAGTGCTAGAGATATGGGCGTAGAGAACACCGGGGAGCTGTTTTTT. It codes for CSARDMGVENTGELFF.

This clonotype was counted only a few times. V and J are TRBV7-9 and TRBJ2-7; 9 positions agree with TRBD2. CDR3 length equals 16 residues. V lost 8 bases to trimming and J lost 0 bases; unmatched junction nucleotides: 11. CDR1 SEHNR and CDR2 FQNEAQ come from the germline V gene (reference sequence). CDR3 in amino acids: CASGGLAGTSSYEQYF. The DNA of the CDR3 is TGTGCCAGCGGGGGTCTAGCGGGGACTAGCTCCTACGAGCAGTACTTC.

There are a few counts of this clonotype. The rearrangement joins TRBV27 to TRBJ1-2, with TRBD1 matching 9 bases. Germline V gene data show CDR1 as MNHEY and CDR2 as SMNVEV (reference sequence). The J segment lost 6 bases and the V segment lost 0 bases, leaving 5 bases of the junction unmatched. CDR3 length equals 15 residues. DNA of the CDR3: TGTGCCAGCAGTTTATCGCCCTACAGGGGGCATGGCTACACCTTC. It encodes CASSLSPYRGHGYTF.

This clonotype was detected only a few times. The CDR3 protein is CSATSTSGISSYEQYF. DNA for the CDR3: TGCAGTGCTACAAGCACTAGCGGAATTAGCTCCTACGAGCAGTACTTC. The V gene is TRBV20-1, the J gene TRBJ2-7, with 8 bases aligning to TRBD2. Trimming took 4 bases from V and 0 from J; bases not matched to a gene: 11. Germline CDR1 reads DFQATT; CDR2 reads SNEGSKA (reference sequence). The CDR3 totals 16 residues.

This clonotype was counted only a few times. The genes are TRBV7-2 and TRBJ2-1; TRBD2 is a possible D gene (5 bases). This CDR3 spans 16 amino acids. CDR1 and CDR2 from the germline V gene are SGHTA and FQGNSA. Trimming stripped 4 bases from V and 0 bases from J, with 13 bases between. This CDR3 is CASSSSSRSSYNEQFF. The CDR3 nucleotides are TGTGCCAGCAGCTCCTCTAGCCGGAGCTCCTACAATGAGCAGTTCTTC.

This clonotype was picked up many times. V and J are TRBV5-1 and TRBJ1-1; 8 positions agree with TRBD1. The V gene's germline CDR1 is SGHRS and CDR2 YFSETQ. V lost 2 bases to trimming and J lost 8 bases; unmatched junction nucleotides: 5. The CDR3 sequence is 13 residues long. The CDR3 bases are TGCGCCAGCAGCTTTGGACAGGGAAAAGAAGCTTTCTTT. This translates into CASSFGQGKEAFF.

This clonotype has just a few counts. The chain recombines TRBV7-2 with TRBJ2-3; 11 bases are a match to TRBD2. The germline V gene encodes CDR1 SGHTA and CDR2 FQGNSA. V shed 0 bases and J 5 bases; nucleotides not matched to a gene: 1. The CDR3 has 15 amino acids. The CDR3 region is CASSLASGRVDTQYF. The CDR3 bases are TGTGCCAGCAGCTTAGCTAGCGGGAGGGTAGATACGCAGTATTTT.

This chain uses TRBV28 with TRBJ2-1; 12 bases align to TRBD2. The ends lost 6 bases at V and 7 bases at J; junction bases unmatched: 16. The CDR3 covers 18 residues. Germline assignment: CDR1 MDHEN and CDR2 SYDVKM. Written as DNA, the CDR3 is TGTGCCAGCAGACCGGGGGGGGCTAGCGGGAGGGCCAGGAATGAGCAGTTCTTC. Amino acids: CASRPGGASGRARNEQFF.

At least ten counts were recorded for this clonotype. The genes are TRBV11-2 and TRBJ2-5; 7 bases match TRBD1. V was clipped by 1 base and J by 5 bases; unmatched bases: 13. CDR3 size: 17 residues. CDR1 and CDR2 (germline): SGHAT, FQNNGV. CDR3 loop: CASSLGRTQGWRETQYF. CDR3 DNA: TGTGCCAGCAGCTTAGGACGAACACAGGGGTGGAGGGAGACCCAGTACTTC.

The table lists this clonotype with a few counts. J is TRBJ1-6 and V is TRBV20-1; 7 bases agree with TRBD1. V gave up 6 bases and J gave up 7 bases; unmatched junction bases: 6. The CDR3 has 13 amino acids. Germline-derived CDR1 and CDR2 are DFQATT and SNEGSKA (reference sequence). The CDR3 DNA reads TGCAGTGCCCTCGACAGGGACAATTCACCCCTCCACTTT. It codes for CSALDRDNSPLHF.